The 18 T cell receptor beta chains below all came from one sample that was sequenced in a study of blood T cell repertoires in COVID-19. Some clones are missing from TCRdb's copy, which holds only in-frame ones; the method was immunoSEQ multiplex PCR. The table includes some 170,000 clones, around 85% detected once. Sequenced: PBMCs or T cells enriched from blood (not recorded which). These TCRs come from a man aged 35-49 years who had recovered from COVID-19.

The chain combines TRBV4-2 with TRBJ1-2; the D gene is possibly TRBD1 (5 bases). The CDR3 contains 14 residues. Germline V CDR1 and CDR2: LGHNA, YNFKEQ. Trimming pared 2 bases from V and 4 bases from J, leaving 11 bases between. The DNA of the CDR3 is TGTGCCAGCAGCCAAACGGACACTTCCTATGGCTACACCTTC. This gives the protein CASSQTDTSYGYTF.

This chain joins TRBV7-9 and TRBJ1-2; possible D gene TRBD1, 5 bases. Trimming left V 4 bases short and J 8 bases short, with 20 bases between. The CDR3 has 15 amino acids. From germline, CDR1 is SEHNR and CDR2 FQNEAQ (reference sequence). The CDR3 loop reads CASSSDGTSRGGYTF. CDR3 sequence (DNA): TGTGCCAGCAGCTCCGATGGGACTTCAAGGGGCGGCTACACCTTC.

The V gene is TRBV5-1, the J gene TRBJ2-7; 13 nucleotides line up with TRBD2. The CDR3 has 16 amino acids. Trimming took 3 bases from V and 7 from J; bases not matched to a gene: 10. Per germline, CDR1 SGHRS and CDR2 YFSETQ. The CDR3 loop is CASSSQPLAGGLEQYF. For the CDR3, the DNA is TGCGCCAGCAGCTCCCAGCCACTAGCGGGGGGGCTAGAGCAGTACTTC.

The J gene is TRBJ2-2, the V gene TRBV7-9; perhaps TRBD1 as D (5 bases). From germline, CDR1 is SEHNR and CDR2 FQNEAQ (reference sequence). The CDR3 extends over 16 amino acids. Trimming left V 0 bases short and J 5 bases short, with 13 bases between. CDR3: CASSLAGRARTGELFF. CDR3 bases: TGTGCCAGCAGCTTAGCGGGCAGGGCGAGAACCGGGGAGCTGTTTTTT.

This rearrangement joins TRBV29-1 to TRBJ1-2, with D possibly TRBD1 on 6 matching bases. Germline V gene sequence: CDR1 SQVTM, CDR2 ANQGSEA. The CDR3 extends over 14 amino acids. V was cut by 0 bases and J by 4 bases, with 12 bases left in between. The CDR3 DNA reads TGCAGCGTTGAAGATCAGGGGAACCCCTATGGCTACACCTTC. This gives the protein CSVEDQGNPYGYTF.

Worth noting for this clone: Other DNA sequences of this sample code for an identical CDR3. The V call is TRBV5-1, the J call TRBJ1-1; D is uncertain. The CDR3 runs 14 residues. Trimming removed 2 bases from V and 1 base from J, with 9 bases in between. CDR1 and CDR2 from the germline V gene are SGHRS and YFSETQ. CDR3 nucleotides: TGCGCCAGCAGCTTAAGCGGTCAGAACACTGAAGCTTTCTTT. Translation gives CASSLSGQNTEAFF.

The chain is built from TRBV2 and TRBJ1-1, with D maybe TRBD1 (5 bases). Trimming shortened V by 2 bases and J by 2 bases, and 12 bases separated the two germline ends. CDR3 size: 15 residues. Germline values: CDR1 SNHLY, CDR2 FYNNEI. DNA of the CDR3: TGTGCCAGCAGTGAACCCGAAGGACACAACACTGAAGCTTTCTTT. Its translation: CASSEPEGHNTEAFF.

Concerning this clone: At one of its ends the junction is not consistent with the germline gene, which may arise from a read error. The genes are TRBV19 and TRBJ1-1; 7 bases are a match to TRBD1. Per germline, CDR1 LNHDA and CDR2 SQIVND (reference sequence). The CDR3 totals 12 residues. The CDR3 bases are TGTGCCAGTAGGACAGGGAACGCTGAAGCTTTCTTT. Its translation is CASRTGNAEAFF.

This chain uses TRBV3-1 (or the pseudogene TRBV3-2) with TRBJ2-1; TRBD2 is a possible D gene (5 bases). Per germline, CDR1 LGHDT and CDR2 YNNKEL (reference sequence). The CDR3 loop spans 16 amino acids. Trimming took 4 bases from V and 0 from J, leaving 13 bases between them. CDR3 nucleotide sequence: TGTGCCAGCAGCCCCATGGCGGACTTCTCCTACAATGAGCAGTTCTTC. Translated, it gives CASSPMADFSYNEQFF.

V is TRBV6-1 and J is TRBJ1-6; D remains unclear. The V gene's germline CDR1 is MNHNS and CDR2 SASEGT. The CDR3 contains 18 residues. Between the trimmed V and J ends, which lost 2 bases and 4 bases, there was a span of 18 bases. CDR3 sequence: CASSETGAIGEYNSPLHF. For the CDR3, the DNA is TGTGCCAGCAGTGAAACGGGTGCTATAGGAGAGTATAATTCACCCCTCCACTTT.

The gene calls are TRBV9 and TRBJ1-6; D call uncertain. From germline, CDR1 is SGDLS and CDR2 YYNGEE. CDR3 length equals 14 residues. Trimming took 3 bases from V and 4 from J, leaving 8 bases between them. The CDR3 here is CASSATPYNSPLHF. The CDR3 DNA follows: TGTGCCAGCAGCGCGACACCGTATAATTCACCCCTCCACTTT.

The chain combines TRBV3-1 (or the pseudogene TRBV3-2) with TRBJ2-7; 11 nucleotides align to TRBD2. CDR1 and CDR2 from the germline V gene are LGHDT and YNNKEL (reference sequence). CDR3 size: 15 residues. The V gene end was trimmed by 1 base and the J gene end by 7 bases; junction bases not matched to a gene: 6. CDR3 loop: CASSQVLAGAREQYF. Written as DNA, the CDR3 is TGTGCCAGCAGCCAAGTACTAGCGGGAGCGCGGGAGCAGTACTTC.

The rearrangement links TRBV5-1 to TRBJ1-5; no reliable D call. Per the germline V gene, CDR1 is SGHRS and CDR2 is YFSETQ. Trimming took 2 bases from V and 0 from J, leaving 12 bases between them. This CDR3 comprises 16 residues. The CDR3 spells CASSFGGTDSNQPQHF. In nucleotides, the CDR3 is TGCGCCAGCAGCTTCGGCGGCACCGATAGCAATCAGCCCCAGCATTTT.

A remark on this clone: One end of the junction is discordant with germline, which a read error may explain. The chain employs TRBV20-1 and TRBJ1-4; D remains ambiguous. The CDR3 is 12 amino acids. CDR1 is DFQATT and CDR2 is SNEGSKA in the germline V gene (reference sequence). CDR3 loop: CSASVADEKLFF. The CDR3 DNA sequence: TGCAGTGCTAGTGTCGCCGATGAGAAACTGTTTTTT.

This clone has only a few counts. The V call is TRBV5-1, the J call TRBJ1-4, with D perhaps matching TRBD1 (5 bases). Between the trimmed V and J ends, which lost 4 bases and 8 bases, there was a span of 21 bases. The CDR3 covers 16 residues. CDR1 SGHRS and CDR2 YFSETQ come from the germline V gene. As DNA, the CDR3 is TGCGCCAGCAGCGCCATTGGTAGGGAGGGGAGCGAAAAACTGTTTTTT. This codes for CASSAIGREGSEKLFF.

This clone was recorded a few times. The genes are TRBV7-3 and TRBJ1-1; D may be TRBD1 (5 bases). The CDR3 extends over 14 amino acids. Trimming cost V 5 bases and J 5 bases, with 15 bases left between them. Germline V gene data show CDR1 as SGHTA and CDR2 as FQGTGA. The CDR3 is CASSQTSGKTEAFF. CDR3 DNA: TGTGCCAGCAGCCAGACCTCAGGGAAAACTGAAGCTTTCTTT.

The chain carries TRBV7-9 and TRBJ1-2; possible D gene TRBD1, 6 bases. Looked up from germline, CDR1 is SEHNR and CDR2 is FQNEAQ (reference sequence). The CDR3 length is 15 residues. The V gene lost 7 bases and the J gene lost 2 bases, with 17 bases spanning the gap. As DNA, the CDR3 is TGTGCCAGCACCCCTAAACAGGGCACAAACTATGGCTACACCTTC. Protein: CASTPKQGTNYGYTF.

This rearrangement joins TRBV12-5 to TRBJ2-5, with D maybe TRBD2 (6 bases). The CDR3 extends over 16 amino acids. Germline V gene data show CDR1 as LGHNT and CDR2 as FRNRAP. V was pared by 1 base and J by 0 bases, with 12 bases between. The CDR3 is CASGLGGEGYQETQYF. As DNA, the CDR3 is TGTGCTAGTGGTTTGGGGGGGGAAGGGTACCAAGAGACCCAGTACTTC.